This T cell receptor (beta chain) was sequenced during a study of T cells in Graves' hyperthyroidism and ophthalmopathy. Study at large: Sampling of peripheral blood happened at initial diagnosis, prior to any treatment.

V gave up 3 bases and J gave up 0 bases; unmatched junction bases: 0. CDR3 size: 14 residues. Per germline, CDR1 MNHNS and CDR2 SASEGT. Amplification of TCR beta CDR3 regions was performed using RNA transcripts as template. HTBI primers were employed in a first-round RT-PCR of the TCR CDR3. TCRdb reprocessed the multiplex PCR reads with MiXCR, giving one entry per CDR3 protein. The sample includes around 720,000 distinct CDR3 sequences, around a third of them seen just once. Overall study results and limits: A model using 13 V-J features told ophthalmopathy apart from stable hyperthyroidism.

Uncontrolled infection, other autoimmune disease, pregnancy and lactation each barred patients from inclusion. Concerning this clonotype: Antigen unknown.

The sequencing input was blood. The chain couples TRBV6-1 to TRBJ2-5, with 8 bases fitting TRBD1. This TCR derives from a woman aged 40 to 50 with Graves' hyperthyroidism. The CDR3 DNA follows: TGTGCCAGCAGTGAGGACAGGGACCAAGAGACCCAGTACTTC. Its translation is CASSEDRDQETQYF.